Presented here are 12 T cell receptor beta chains from one specimen sequenced in a study of T-cell memory formation after mild COVID-19. TCRdb processed the 5' RACE reads anew with MiXCR; each CDR3 protein has one entry. Here the sample spans about 15,000 distinct CDR3 sequences, 20% to 25% being singletons. Material for sequencing was PBMCs or a T cell subset sorted from them (not recorded which). All receptors come from a man between 18 and 35 years old who had mild COVID-19 (a few samples of this study predate the infection). Cell type and time point are not known.

The chain is built from TRBV20-1 and TRBJ2-3; D is possibly TRBD1 (6 bases). This CDR3 has 15 amino acids. Germline lookup yields CDR1 DFQATT and CDR2 SNEGSKA (reference sequence). V was clipped by 6 bases and J by 5 bases, with 21 bases between them. CDR3 region: CSARPPRGAVDTQYF. In nucleotides, the CDR3 is TGCAGTGCCCGCCCCCCCAGGGGCGCCGTAGATACGCAGTATTTT.

This clonotype was counted ten times or more. The chain links TRBV6-5 to TRBJ1-6; D remains unclear. Trimming stripped 5 bases from V and 6 bases from J, with 11 bases between. This CDR3 has 14 residues. The germline CDR1 and CDR2 sequences are MNHEY and SVGAGI. In DNA, the CDR3 is TGTGCCAGCAGTCCAAGGGCTCTTAATTCACCCCTCCACTTT. Protein product: CASSPRALNSPLHF.

This clonotype was detected ten times or more. The chain uses TRBV25-1 and TRBJ1-5, with TRBD1 as a possible D gene (5 bases). V was cut by 3 bases and J by 1 base, with 13 bases left in between. The CDR3 runs 16 residues. Germline V CDR1 and CDR2: MGHDK, SYGVNS. CDR3 protein: CASSDRAWDSNQPQHF. CDR3 nucleotides: TGTGCCAGCAGTGACCGGGCCTGGGACAGCAATCAGCCCCAGCATTTT.

The V and J genes are TRBV19 and TRBJ1-5; 7 positions match TRBD1. V dropped 11 bases and J dropped 5; count of bases not matched to a gene: 12. The CDR3 runs to 14 residues. Germline V gene lookup returns CDR1 LNHDA and CDR2 SQIVND (reference sequence). CDR3 DNA: TGTGCCTCCAAAGCGAGACAGGGCGATCAGCCCCAGCATTTT. This sequence encodes CASKARQGDQPQHF.

In this sample, this clonotype turned up many times. The rearrangement joins TRBV6-6 to TRBJ1-5; 12 bases are a match to TRBD1. The CDR3 spans 17 residues. Germline values: CDR1 MNHNY, CDR2 SVGAGI (reference sequence). V lost 6 bases, J lost 4 bases, and 10 bases stayed unmatched. Written as DNA, the CDR3 is TGTGCCAGCAGGGACCGGGACAGGGGGCGTTGGAATCAGCCCCAGCATTTT. Residues: CASRDRDRGRWNQPQHF.

This clonotype was seen ten or more times. The gene calls are TRBV5-5 and TRBJ2-1, with no clear D. Germline V gene data show CDR1 as SGHKS and CDR2 as YYEKEE (reference sequence). Trimming stripped 2 bases from V and 4 bases from J, with 16 bases between. This CDR3 contains 16 residues. This CDR3 reads CASSFLIHRPYNEQFF. In nucleotides, the CDR3 is TGTGCCAGCAGCTTCTTGATCCATCGGCCTTACAATGAGCAGTTCTTC.

This clonotype was seen repeatedly, ten times or more. This chain connects TRBV10-3 to TRBJ2-5, with 8 bases matching TRBD2. The junction had 4 bases not matched to a gene; V was cut back by 2 bases and J by 5 bases. CDR1 is ENHRY and CDR2 is SYGVKD in the germline V gene. The CDR3 is 14 amino acids. CDR3 DNA: TGTGCCATCAGTGAGGTGACTAGCGCCGAGACCCAGTACTTC. It yields the protein CAISEVTSAETQYF.

This clonotype was seen many times. J is TRBJ2-2 and V is TRBV19; a weak D match, TRBD2 (5 bases). CDR1 LNHDA and CDR2 SQIVND come from the germline V gene (reference sequence). This CDR3 has 11 amino acids. Trimming stripped 10 bases from V and 6 bases from J, with 9 bases between. CDR3 residues: CAIQAAGELFF. In DNA form, the CDR3 reads TGTGCCATTCAAGCGGCCGGGGAGCTGTTTTTT.

In this sample, this clonotype turned up many times. V is TRBV5-1 and J is TRBJ2-3; possible D gene TRBD2, 5 bases. V lost 3 bases and J lost 4, with 21 bases in between. CDR3 length equals 17 residues. Looked up from germline, CDR1 is SGHRS and CDR2 is YFSETQ. The CDR3 loop reads CASSWRSPGNPADTQYF. The CDR3 DNA reads TGCGCCAGCAGCTGGCGGTCCCCGGGGAATCCCGCAGATACGCAGTATTTT.

This clonotype occurred many times. The chain uses TRBV4-2 and TRBJ2-5, with TRBD1 identical over 7 bases. Germline V gene sequence: CDR1 LGHNA, CDR2 YNFKEQ. This CDR3 is built from 18 residues. With 2 bases clipped from V and 2 bases from J, the junction kept 14 bases outside the gene matches. CDR3 sequence (DNA): TGTGCCAGCAGCCAAACGCCGGGACAGATAGTAAATCAAGAGACCCAGTACTTC. The encoded protein is CASSQTPGQIVNQETQYF.

The rearrangement links TRBV2 to TRBJ2-1; D may be TRBD2 (6 bases). The V end lost 8 bases, the J end lost 7 bases, and 18 bases lay between the germline ends. In germline, CDR1 is SNHLY, CDR2 FYNNEI. This CDR3 is 14 amino acids long. CDR3 sequence (DNA): TGTGCCAGCTGTTGGCCCCGCGCGGGGAATGAGCAGTTCTTC. Protein sequence: CASCWPRAGNEQFF.

To note about this clonotype: This may arise from a read error, as a much more abundant clone is one base away. The genes are TRBV29-1 and TRBJ1-5; D is perhaps TRBD1 (6 bases). The CDR3 has 12 amino acids. The germline V gene encodes CDR1 SQVTM and CDR2 ANQGSEA. The germline V and J ends were trimmed by 6 bases and 6 bases, with 12 bases remaining between them. CDR3 bases: TGCAGCGTCGGGAGGGGGAGTCAGCCCCAGCATTTT. Residues: CSVGRGSQPQHF.